The clone carrying this T cell receptor (beta chain) was seen only a few times. The sample belongs to a study of metastatic and nonmetastatic thyroid tumors. Nobody among the patients had been given any treatment before thyroid surgery. TCRdb re-called clones via MiXCR from the PCR reads. The table shows 17,000 or so clones, with roughly 26% occurring only once. The TCR comes from a male donor with papillary thyroid cancer or a benign thyroid nodule (not recorded which). Some clones in this sample may be carry-over from other donors' samples. Sequencing used blood.

The CDR3 sequence: CASRPRWQGVSNQPQHF. In DNA form, the CDR3 reads TGTGCCAGCAGACCTCGTTGGCAGGGAGTTAGCAATCAGCCCCAGCATTTT. V and J are TRBV6-2 or TRBV6-3 and TRBJ1-5; D perhaps matches TRBD1 (5 bases). Germline CDR1 is MNHEY and CDR2 is SVGEGT. Trimming removed 6 bases from V and 0 bases from J, with 18 bases in between. This CDR3 is 17 amino acids long.